Presented here are 19 T cell receptor beta chains from one specimen sequenced in a study of T cells after yellow fever vaccination. TCRdb passed the 5' RACE reads through MiXCR, listing each CDR3 protein once. The sample consists of over 65,000 distinct CDR3 sequences, about an eighth of them appearing once. The material was CD8+ T cells not binding an NS4B(214-222) dextramer, sorted from PBMCs, obtained more than 20 days after the first yellow fever vaccination. All receptors derive from a man between 18 and 29 years old who received the YFV17D yellow fever vaccine.

The table lists this clonotype with a few counts. The chain employs TRBV7-9 and TRBJ2-1; D not resolved. Germline CDR1 and CDR2: SEHNR and FQNEAQ (reference sequence). This CDR3 is 13 amino acids long. V lost 5 bases to trimming and J lost 5 bases, with 10 bases between them. The CDR3 is CASSLGIDNEQFF. DNA of the CDR3: TGTGCCAGCAGCCTAGGGATTGACAATGAGCAGTTCTTC.

This clonotype was recorded a few times. The genes are TRBV6-2 or TRBV6-3 and TRBJ2-5; 7 nucleotides align to TRBD2. This CDR3 is built from 16 residues. Germline V gene data show CDR1 as MNHEY and CDR2 as SVGEGT. The V and J ends lost 2 bases and 1 base, in that order; junction bases with no gene match: 7. The CDR3 DNA is TGTGCCAGCAGTTACCCAGCGAGCGGGGCCCAAGAGACCCAGTACTTC. It specifies CASSYPASGAQETQYF.

The sample holds a few counts of this clonotype. The chain carries TRBV4-1 and TRBJ2-3; 8 bases match TRBD1. V lost 0 bases to trimming and J lost 5 bases; unmatched junction nucleotides: 13. This CDR3 spans 18 amino acids. Germline V lookup: CDR1 MGHRA, CDR2 YSYEKL. The CDR3 region is CASSQDLGRTGRLDTQYF. In DNA form, the CDR3 reads TGCGCCAGCAGCCAAGATTTAGGGAGGACAGGGAGGTTAGATACGCAGTATTTT.

V gene TRBV19 combines with J gene TRBJ1-5; TRBD1 matches 7 bases. The CDR3 covers 16 residues. V lost 4 bases and J lost 7; bases outside the gene matches: 13. CDR1 and CDR2 (germline): LNHDA, SQIVND (reference sequence). Here the CDR3 DNA reads TGTGCCAGTAGTACCGTCCCGGGAGGGGGCGGGCAGCCCCAGCATTTT. Amino acids: CASSTVPGGGGQPQHF.

This clonotype was seen a handful of times. The V call is TRBV6-5, the J call TRBJ2-3, with D uncertain. Germline CDR1 MNHEY, CDR2 SVGAGI. V was trimmed by 4 bases and J by 2 bases, leaving 10 bases between them. The CDR3 contains 14 residues. CDR3 coding DNA: TGTGCCAGCAGTTCGATGGCGCTCACAGATACGCAGTATTTT. This codes for CASSSMALTDTQYF.

The gene calls are TRBV18 and TRBJ2-7, with 7 bases aligning to TRBD1. CDR3 length equals 13 residues. CDR1 is KGHSH and CDR2 is LQKENI in the germline V gene. Unmatched junction bases numbered 3, after V lost 5 bases and J lost 2 bases. DNA of the CDR3: TGTGCCAGCTCAACCGGGACAGCCTACGAGCAGTACTTC. Amino acids: CASSTGTAYEQYF.

This clonotype has just a few counts. This sequence joins TRBV19 and TRBJ2-2, with a possible D match to TRBD2 (5 bases). V lost 3 bases and J 4 bases, leaving 12 bases between the germline ends. Germline CDR1 is LNHDA and CDR2 is SQIVND (reference sequence). CDR3 length: 15 amino acids. CDR3 nucleotides: TGTGCCAGTAGTATCCTAGCAGTAAGCACCGGGGAGCTGTTTTTT. Amino acids: CASSILAVSTGELFF.

Only a few counts were recorded for this clonotype. The chain recombines TRBV7-8 with TRBJ2-7; 10 nucleotides agree with TRBD1. The CDR3 length is 15 residues. J lost 4 bases, V lost 5 bases, and 8 bases had no gene match. Germline CDR1 and CDR2: SGHVS and FQNEAQ. The CDR3 coding sequence is TGTGCCAGCAGCCTGGACAGGGGGTTAACGTACGAGCAGTACGTC. This sequence encodes CASSLDRGLTYEQYV.

This clonotype appeared a few times. This rearrangement joins TRBV4-3 to TRBJ2-7, with D perhaps matching TRBD1 or TRBD2 (5 bases each). V was cut by 0 bases and J by 7 bases, with 19 bases left in between. The CDR3 is 16 amino acids. CDR1 and CDR2 from the germline V gene are LGHNA and YSLEER. The CDR3, as DNA: TGCGCCAGCAGCCAAGATCGCGGTTTGGGGGTTGGAGAGCAGTACTTC. Residues: CASSQDRGLGVGEQYF.

This clonotype was seen a few times. This sequence joins TRBV11-2 and TRBJ2-5; perhaps TRBD2 as D (6 bases). This CDR3 has 13 amino acids. V shed 3 bases and J shed 5 bases, with 10 bases lying between them. Germline loops: CDR1 SGHAT, CDR2 FQNNGV. CDR3 coding DNA: TGTGCCAGCAGCTTGGAGGGGTTGGAGACCCAGTACTTC. This gives the protein CASSLEGLETQYF.

This clonotype was detected only a few times. V is TRBV11-1 and J is TRBJ2-5, with D perhaps matching TRBD1 (6 bases). From germline, CDR1 is SGHAT and CDR2 FQDESV (reference sequence). The CDR3 contains 18 residues. V was pared by 6 bases and J by 5 bases, with 28 bases between. The CDR3 loop is CASSFRRGQELERETQYF. CDR3 coding DNA: TGTGCCAGCAGTTTCCGCAGGGGCCAGGAACTAGAGAGGGAGACCCAGTACTTC.

The chain employs TRBV5-1 and TRBJ2-1; 7 nucleotides line up with TRBD1. The ends lost 3 bases at V and 8 bases at J; junction bases unmatched: 2. The V gene's germline CDR1 is SGHRS and CDR2 YFSETQ. The CDR3 is 12 residues long. The CDR3 coding sequence is TGCGCCAGCAGCTACGACAGGGATGAGCAGTTCTTC. Protein product: CASSYDRDEQFF.

This clonotype was counted a few times. This sequence joins TRBV29-1 and TRBJ2-2; D is undetermined. This CDR3 contains 15 residues. Germline V CDR1 and CDR2: SQVTM, ANQGSEA. Trimming left V 1 base short and J 1 base short, with 10 bases between. CDR3 region: CSVEATALNTGELFF. CDR3 coding DNA: TGCAGCGTTGAAGCCACAGCCTTGAACACCGGGGAGCTGTTTTTT.

CDR3 coding DNA: TGTGCCAGCAGCGCGGACCTAGTGGGGACTGAAGCTTTCTTT. Translated: CASSADLVGTEAFF. The V gene is TRBV6-2 or TRBV6-3, the J gene TRBJ1-1; no firm D call. This CDR3 is 14 amino acids long. With 6 bases removed from V and 5 bases from J, the gap between germline ends came to 16 bases. Germline V gene data show CDR1 as MNHEY and CDR2 as SVGEGT.

The table lists this clonotype with a few counts. The chain has TRBV27 and TRBJ1-6; D is unclear. The germline V gene encodes CDR1 MNHEY and CDR2 SMNVEV (reference sequence). The CDR3 runs 14 residues. V was cut by 8 bases and J by 0 bases, with 8 bases left in between. The CDR3 sequence: CASGYPSYNSPLHF. Written as DNA, the CDR3 is TGTGCCAGCGGGTACCCCTCCTATAATTCACCCCTCCACTTT.

The V and J genes are TRBV20-1 and TRBJ1-2; no clear D. V was pared by 0 bases and J by 6 bases, with 5 bases between. The V gene's germline CDR1 is DFQATT and CDR2 SNEGSKA (reference sequence). The CDR3 extends over 11 amino acids. CDR3 in DNA: TGCAGTGCTAGAGATACCAATGGCTACACCTTC. As protein: CSARDTNGYTF.

V is TRBV12-3 or TRBV12-4 and J is TRBJ2-5; D may be TRBD1 or TRBD2 (5 bases each). This CDR3 is 15 amino acids long. Trimming took off 7 bases at V and 4 bases at J, with 19 bases between the two ends. The CDR3 DNA follows: TGTGCCAGCACCCTACTGAGGGGCCCCACAGAGACCCAGTACTTC. Protein sequence: CASTLLRGPTETQYF.

The rearrangement joins TRBV12-3 or TRBV12-4 to TRBJ2-1, with unresolved D. V lost 3 bases to trimming and J lost 7 bases, with 7 bases between them. This CDR3 region has 12 residues. The CDR3 is CASSFSGNEQFF. Written as DNA, the CDR3 is TGTGCCAGCAGTTTCTCCGGGAATGAGCAGTTCTTC.

This chain connects TRBV29-1 to TRBJ2-5; tentatively, D is TRBD1 (7 bases). The CDR3 spans 16 residues. V was clipped by 0 bases and J by 4 bases, with 18 bases between them. Germline CDR1 and CDR2: SQVTM and ANQGSEA. Here the CDR3 DNA reads TGCAGCGTTGAAGATCTCGGAGGGGGCCCGGGAGAGACCCAGTACTTC. Protein product: CSVEDLGGGPGETQYF.